These 19 T cell receptor beta chains were sequenced from one sample in a study of blood T cell repertoires in COVID-19. Clones were read by immunoSEQ multiplex PCR, and TCRdb kept only the in-frame ones, dropping some. The table shows 150,000 to 200,000 clones, with approximately 85% occurring only once. The sample was peripheral blood. The origin of the receptors is a human donor with active or convalescent COVID-19. The donor label of this sample is uncertain.

This sequence joins TRBV28 and TRBJ2-5; tentative D call: TRBD2 (6 bases). V was pared by 5 bases and J by 1 base, with 8 bases between. CDR1 and CDR2 (germline): MDHEN, SYDVKM. This CDR3 region has 13 residues. CDR3 sequence reads: CASSVGLQETQYF. The DNA for the CDR3 is TGTGCCAGCAGTGTGGGACTCCAAGAGACCCAGTACTTC.

This sequence joins TRBV7-3 and TRBJ2-1; TRBD2 agrees at 15 bases. Germline CDR1 is SGHTA and CDR2 is FQGTGA. The CDR3 has 17 amino acids. V was pared by 4 bases and J by 7 bases, with 8 bases of the junction left unmatched. The DNA of the CDR3 is TGTGCCAGCAGCTACACCTCGGGACTAGCGGGAGGAAATGAGCAGTTCTTC. Encoded protein: CASSYTSGLAGGNEQFF.

This rearrangement joins TRBV7-6 to TRBJ2-2, with 7 bases lining up with TRBD1. V trimming: 0 bases; J trimming: 4 bases; junction bases outside the gene matches: 2. This CDR3 comprises 15 residues. The germline gives CDR1 SGHVS, CDR2 FNYEAQ. In DNA form, the CDR3 reads TGTGCCAGCAGCTTAGCGTGGACAGGCACCGGGGAGCTGTTTTTT. The encoded protein is CASSLAWTGTGELFF. Based on the CDR3 plus reference TRBV7-6 and TRBJ2-2, the full variable domain is GAGVSQSPRYKVTKRGQDVALRCDPISGHVSLYWYRQALGQGPEFLTYFNYEAQQDKSGLPNDRFSAERPEGSISTLTIQRTEQRDSAMYRCASSLAWTGTGELFFGEGSRLTVL.

This sequence joins TRBV16 and TRBJ2-1; 7 positions match TRBD1. Losses at the gene ends were 4 bases for V and 10 bases for J; bases not matched to a gene: 4. Germline V gene sequence: CDR1 KGHSY, CDR2 FQNENV. CDR3 length: 12 amino acids. CDR3 sequence reads: CASSRWTGEQFF. The CDR3 DNA follows: TGTGCCAGCAGCCGGTGGACAGGAGAGCAGTTCTTC.

As DNA, the CDR3 is TGTGCCAGCAGCTTTTCCAGGGGGCAAGAGACCCAGTACTTC. It translates to CASSFSRGQETQYF. V gene TRBV11-3 combines with J gene TRBJ2-5, with 7 bases matching TRBD1. With V trimmed by 3 bases and J by 2 bases, 3 bases remained unmatched. The germline gives CDR1 SGHNT, CDR2 YENEEA. This CDR3 is 14 amino acids long.

This clone appeared a single time. CDR3: CASSPGRDRGLSYTF. The DNA of the CDR3 is TGTGCCAGCTCACCGGGCCGGGACAGGGGGTTGAGCTACACCTTC. V and J are TRBV18 and TRBJ1-2; 11 nucleotides match TRBD1. Germline assignment: CDR1 KGHSH and CDR2 LQKENI. Unmatched junction bases numbered 9, after V lost 3 bases and J lost 9 bases. This CDR3 region has 15 residues.

This clone was seen a handful of times. Here the CDR3 reads CASSSWTSGSTDTQYF. The CDR3 nucleotides read TGTGCCAGCAGTTCGTGGACTAGCGGGAGCACAGATACGCAGTATTTT. The chain joins TRBV27 to TRBJ2-3; 11 bases align to TRBD2. The CDR3 totals 16 residues. V shed 4 bases and J 0 bases; nucleotides not matched to a gene: 3. Germline V lookup: CDR1 MNHEY, CDR2 SMNVEV (reference sequence).

This clone is a singleton in its sample. The chain is built from TRBV12-5 and TRBJ2-7, with TRBD1 as a possible D gene (7 bases). CDR1 is LGHNT and CDR2 is FRNRAP in the germline V gene. Trimming left V 2 bases short and J 2 bases short, with 10 bases between. This CDR3 comprises 14 residues. The CDR3 DNA sequence: TGTGCTAGTGGTTTGAGCAGGGGGGCCTACGAGCAGTACTTC. This gives the protein CASGLSRGAYEQYF. Based on the CDR3 plus reference TRBV12-5 and TRBJ2-7, the full variable domain is DARVTQTPRHKVTEMGQEVTMRCQPILGHNTVFWYRQTMMQGLELLAYFRNRAPLDDSGMPKDRFSAEMPDATLATLKIQPSEPRDSAVYFCASGLSRGAYEQYFGPGTRLTVT.

The chain links TRBV27 to TRBJ2-7; possibly TRBD2 for D (8 bases). V was trimmed by 0 bases and J by 6 bases, leaving 21 bases between them. The CDR3 runs 17 residues. CDR1 is MNHEY, CDR2 SMNVEV, per germline (reference sequence). CDR3 in DNA: TGTGCCAGCAGTTTATCCAGGACTAGCAGGGGGTTCGGCGAGCAGTACTTC. Its protein product is CASSLSRTSRGFGEQYF.

The chain links TRBV14 to TRBJ2-5; 14 bases match TRBD2. Losses at the gene ends were 4 bases for V and 4 bases for J; bases not matched to a gene: 5. The CDR3 sequence is 16 residues long. The germline gives CDR1 SGHDN, CDR2 FVKESK. The CDR3 region has the DNA TGTGCCAGCAGCCCCCCCGGACTAGCGGGGGGAGAGACCCAGTACTTC. Its translation is CASSPPGLAGGETQYF.

The chain uses TRBV18 and TRBJ1-4, with TRBD1 as a possible D gene (6 bases). Between the trimmed V and J ends, which lost 2 bases and 8 bases, there was a span of 12 bases. CDR1 is KGHSH, CDR2 LQKENI, per germline. The CDR3 runs 14 residues. The CDR3 DNA reads TGTGCCAGCTCACCAAACAGGGACGGCGAAAAACTGTTTTTT. It yields the protein CASSPNRDGEKLFF. The whole variable domain, filled in from reference TRBV18 and TRBJ1-4, reads NAGVMQNPRHLVRRRGQEARLRCSPMKGHSHVYWYRQLPEEGLKFMVYLQKENIIDESGMPKERFSAEFPKEGPSILRIQQVVRGDSAAYFCASSPNRDGEKLFFGSGTQLSVL.

The chain is built from TRBV7-9 and TRBJ1-1; maybe TRBD1 (6 bases). The CDR3 totals 15 residues. In germline, CDR1 is SEHNR, CDR2 FQNEAQ (reference sequence). Trimming took off 5 bases at V and 2 bases at J, with 15 bases between the two ends. DNA of the CDR3: TGTGCCAGCAGCGTAAACAGGGAGGGCAACACTGAAGCTTTCTTT. This codes for CASSVNREGNTEAFF.

The chain uses TRBV29-1 and TRBJ1-2, with a weak D call TRBD1 (5 bases). There are 11 residues in the CDR3. Trimming stripped 4 bases from V and 5 bases from J, with 8 bases between. CDR1 and CDR2 from the germline V gene are SQVTM and ANQGSEA. CDR3 loop: CSVVGLYGYTF. The CDR3 DNA sequence: TGCAGCGTTGTGGGGCTTTATGGCTACACCTTC.

This rearrangement joins TRBV28 to TRBJ1-6, with 8 bases aligning to TRBD1. Germline loops: CDR1 MDHEN, CDR2 SYDVKM. V was pared by 2 bases and J by 14 bases, with 11 bases of the junction left unmatched. There are 15 residues in the CDR3. The CDR3 DNA is TGTGCCAGCAGTTTAAGTTGGCAGGGGGCGCGGACCCTCCACTTT. This encodes CASSLSWQGARTLHF.

This sequence joins TRBV19 and TRBJ2-1, with 7 nucleotides matching TRBD2. From germline, CDR1 is LNHDA and CDR2 SQIVND (reference sequence). The CDR3 consists of 13 residues. J was trimmed by 7 bases and V by 6 bases; bases with no gene match: 6. In DNA, the CDR3 is TGTGCCAGTAGCGAACTAGCGACTAATGAGCAGTTCTTC. It translates to CASSELATNEQFF.

J is TRBJ2-6 and V is TRBV29-1, with D maybe TRBD1 (5 bases). The CDR3 has 16 residues. The germline CDR1 and CDR2 sequences are SQVTM and ANQGSEA. V was pared by 7 bases and J by 0 bases, with 16 bases between. Here the CDR3 reads CSAMTDINSGANVLTF. CDR3 in DNA: TGCAGCGCGATGACAGACATTAACTCTGGGGCCAACGTCCTGACTTTC.

The CDR3 DNA reads TGTGCCAGTAGTGGTCCGAGCGGCTTGAACACTGAAGCTTTCTTT. It encodes CASSGPSGLNTEAFF. The chain uses TRBV9 and TRBJ1-1, with no clear D. Germline loops: CDR1 SGDLS, CDR2 YYNGEE. The CDR3 length is 15 residues. V was shortened by 8 bases and J by 0 bases, with 17 bases between the two germline ends.

The chain links TRBV9 to TRBJ2-2; a weak D match, TRBD2 (7 bases). The germline V gene has CDR1 SGDLS and CDR2 YYNGEE. The V gene lost 4 bases and the J gene lost 1 base, with 17 bases spanning the gap. This CDR3 has 17 residues. The CDR3 loop is CASSPRGGTLNTGELFF. Written as DNA, the CDR3 is TGTGCCAGCAGCCCTAGGGGGGGGACACTGAACACCGGGGAGCTGTTTTTT.

The V and J genes are TRBV29-1 and TRBJ2-7; 7 bases are shared with TRBD1. V was clipped by 7 bases and J by 3 bases; unmatched bases: 6. Germline CDR1 reads SQVTM; CDR2 reads ANQGSEA. The CDR3 runs 12 residues. This CDR3 reads CSAQGDRYEQYF. Written as DNA, the CDR3 is TGCAGCGCTCAGGGGGACCGCTACGAGCAGTACTTC.